The 4 T cell receptor beta chains listed next were all sequenced from one sample in a study of cytomegalovirus exposure and HLA in healthy donors. PCR was performed using 60 Vbeta and 13 Jbeta primers. Clones were read by immunoSEQ multiplex PCR, and TCRdb kept only the in-frame ones, dropping some. Its listing shows roughly 53,000 clones. Input material: PBMCs. Receptor source: a man in his late teens or twenties in good health and CMV-seropositive.

The chain links TRBV6-5 to TRBJ2-7, with a tentative D call TRBD1 (7 bases). V shed 4 bases and J shed 6 bases, with 19 bases lying between them. Looked up from germline, CDR1 is MNHEY and CDR2 is SVGAGI. The CDR3 runs to 15 residues. The chain's CDR3 is CASSSRRGQVGEQYF. The CDR3 bases are TGTGCCAGCAGTTCGAGGAGGGGGCAAGTTGGCGAGCAGTACTTC.

V is TRBV7-9 and J is TRBJ2-7, with TRBD2 identical over 14 bases. V was pared by 5 bases and J by 3 bases, with 6 bases of the junction left unmatched. The CDR3 runs 16 residues. The germline CDR1 and CDR2 sequences are SEHNR and FQNEAQ (reference sequence). DNA for the CDR3: TGTGCCAGCAGCCAAAGTGGGACTAGCGGGAGCTACGAGCAGTACTTC. This sequence encodes CASSQSGTSGSYEQYF. Filled out from reference TRBV7-9 and TRBJ2-7, the complete variable domain reads DTGVSQNPRHKITKRGQNVTFRCDPISEHNRLYWYRQTLGQGPEFLTYFQNEAQLEKSRLLSDRFSAERPKGSFSTLEIQRTEQGDSAMYLCASSQSGTSGSYEQYFGPGTRLTVT.

The chain is built from TRBV7-2 and TRBJ2-1; 11 positions match TRBD2. Germline CDR1 is SGHTA and CDR2 is FQGNSA. Trimming at V came to 4 bases and at J to 5 bases, leaving 4 bases not matched to a gene. The CDR3 is made up of 15 amino acids. The CDR3 sequence: CASSSVTSGNNEQFF. CDR3 DNA sequence: TGTGCCAGCAGCTCGGTGACTAGCGGGAACAATGAGCAGTTCTTC.

The rearrangement links TRBV6-6 to TRBJ2-7; 10 bases align to TRBD1. Per germline, CDR1 MNHNY and CDR2 SVGAGI (reference sequence). This CDR3 is built from 15 residues. Trimming cost V 6 bases and J 2 bases; bases outside gene matches: 7. The DNA of the CDR3 is TGTGCCAGCAGCCCCCGACAGGGGGCGGCCTACGAGCAGTACTTC. Its protein product is CASSPRQGAAYEQYF.